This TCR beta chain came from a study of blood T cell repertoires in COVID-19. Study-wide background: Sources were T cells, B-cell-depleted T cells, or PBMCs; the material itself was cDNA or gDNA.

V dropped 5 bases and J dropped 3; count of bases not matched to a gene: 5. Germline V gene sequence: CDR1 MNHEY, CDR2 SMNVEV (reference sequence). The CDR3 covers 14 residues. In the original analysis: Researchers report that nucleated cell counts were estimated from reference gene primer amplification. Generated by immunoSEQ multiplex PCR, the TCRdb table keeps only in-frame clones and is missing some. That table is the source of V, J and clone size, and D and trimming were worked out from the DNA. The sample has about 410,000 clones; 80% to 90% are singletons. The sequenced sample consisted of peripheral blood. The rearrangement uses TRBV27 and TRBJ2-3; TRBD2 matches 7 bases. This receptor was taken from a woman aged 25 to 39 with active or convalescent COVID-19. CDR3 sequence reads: CASSPGLFTDTQYF. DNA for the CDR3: TGTGCCAGCAGTCCGGGACTATTTACAGATACGCAGTATTTT.